The 15 T cell receptor beta chains given below trace back to one sample, sequenced in a study of T cells of healthy individuals. One entry per CDR3 protein results from TCRdb running MiXCR on the 5' RACE reads. The sample consists of 35,000 to 45,000 distinct CDR3 sequences, about 4.2% of them appearing once. Source of these receptors: a human donor in good health.

This clonotype was counted ten times or more. The chain joins TRBV5-6 to TRBJ2-7, with D tentatively TRBD1 (6 bases). The V gene lost 4 bases and the J gene lost 3 bases, with 14 bases spanning the gap. CDR3 length: 14 amino acids. CDR1 is SGHDT and CDR2 is YYEEEE in the germline V gene. This CDR3 is CASSPTGTLYEQYF. For the CDR3, the DNA is TGTGCCAGCAGCCCGACCGGGACACTCTACGAGCAGTACTTC.

This clonotype has ten or more counts. The V and J genes are TRBV28 and TRBJ2-3; 9 nucleotides line up with TRBD1. V was clipped by 5 bases and J by 2 bases; unmatched bases: 8. Looked up from germline, CDR1 is MDHEN and CDR2 is SYDVKM. This CDR3 comprises 16 residues. The CDR3: CASSLQGAPNTDTQYF. The CDR3 DNA follows: TGTGCCAGCAGTCTACAGGGGGCGCCTAACACAGATACGCAGTATTTT.

This clonotype came up many times. The chain recombines TRBV18 with TRBJ2-4; 8 nucleotides agree with TRBD1. V dropped 2 bases and J dropped 0; count of bases not matched to a gene: 3. Germline assignment: CDR1 KGHSH and CDR2 LQKENI. This CDR3 is 16 amino acids long. Here the CDR3 DNA reads TGTGCCAGCTCACCAGGACAGGGACGAGCCAAAAACATTCAGTACTTC. This codes for CASSPGQGRAKNIQYF.

This clonotype was seen at least ten times. The chain employs TRBV20-1 and TRBJ2-7; D is unclear. Trimming left V 3 bases short and J 4 bases short, with 7 bases between. In germline, CDR1 is DFQATT, CDR2 SNEGSKA (reference sequence). The CDR3 covers 11 residues. The CDR3: CSASVLYEQYF. The CDR3 bases are TGCAGTGCTAGTGTACTATACGAGCAGTACTTC.

This clonotype was found many times. The gene calls are TRBV11-2 and TRBJ2-6, with D tentatively TRBD1 (6 bases). The CDR3 covers 16 residues. Trimming pared 5 bases from V and 2 bases from J, leaving 13 bases between. Germline CDR1 reads SGHAT; CDR2 reads FQNNGV. The DNA of the CDR3 is TGTGCCAGCAGCCCCGTCAGGGGAACTGGGGCCAACGTCCTGACTTTC. Protein sequence: CASSPVRGTGANVLTF.

This clonotype showed up many times. The V and J genes are TRBV11-2 and TRBJ1-5; TRBD1 aligns across 7 bases. The V segment lost 4 bases and the J segment 1 base; nucleotides outside the gene matches: 1. From germline, CDR1 is SGHAT and CDR2 FQNNGV. This CDR3 is 14 amino acids long. Here the CDR3 DNA reads TGTGCCAGCAGCTCGGGACAGAGCAATCAGCCCCAGCATTTT. Translated, it gives CASSSGQSNQPQHF.

The V gene is TRBV11-3, the J gene TRBJ2-3; 10 bases map to TRBD2. CDR1 is SGHNT and CDR2 is YENEEA in the germline V gene. The CDR3 has 18 amino acids. Germline trimming cut 1 base from V and 2 bases from J; bases unmatched to any gene: 9. CDR3 in DNA: TGTGCCAGCAGCTTAGGGGGGCTAGCGGGAGAGATCACAGATACGCAGTATTTT. Translation gives CASSLGGLAGEITDTQYF.

This clonotype was counted a few times. This chain joins TRBV19 and TRBJ2-3, with 9 bases that match TRBD2. The CDR3 loop spans 14 amino acids. Germline loops: CDR1 LNHDA, CDR2 SQIVND (reference sequence). Germline trimming cut 11 bases from V and 2 bases from J; bases unmatched to any gene: 8. CDR3 sequence reads: CAAATSGSTDTQYF. The DNA for the CDR3 is TGTGCCGCCGCGACTAGCGGTTCCACAGATACGCAGTATTTT.

The chain uses TRBV20-1 and TRBJ1-2, with TRBD1 matching over 7 bases. J lost 5 bases, V lost 7 bases, and 10 bases had no gene match. Germline V lookup: CDR1 DFQATT, CDR2 SNEGSKA (reference sequence). The CDR3 sequence is 13 residues long. The CDR3 region is CSVGTAGGYGYTF. DNA of the CDR3: TGCAGTGTTGGGACAGCTGGGGGGTATGGCTACACCTTC.

In this sample, this clonotype turned up many times. The chain has TRBV20-1 and TRBJ2-1, with TRBD2 as a possible D gene (6 bases). Trimming shortened V by 3 bases and J by 1 base, and 25 bases separated the two germline ends. The CDR3 has 19 residues. Germline V gives CDR1 DFQATT, CDR2 SNEGSKA (reference sequence). CDR3 amino acids: CSASLRGGDQPPSYNEQFF. CDR3 DNA sequence: TGCAGTGCTAGTTTGCGAGGAGGGGACCAACCCCCTTCCTACAATGAGCAGTTCTTC.

CDR3 in amino acids: CASSPRGGMEGSGELFF. The CDR3 region has the DNA TGTGCCAGCAGCCCAAGGGGGGGCATGGAGGGGAGCGGGGAGCTGTTTTTT. This sequence joins TRBV7-8 and TRBJ2-2; TRBD2 might be the D (7 bases). CDR1 is SGHVS and CDR2 is FQNEAQ in the germline V gene. The CDR3 loop spans 17 amino acids. Trimming cost V 5 bases and J 7 bases, with 23 bases left between them.

This clonotype was seen ten or more times. The rearrangement joins TRBV24-1 to TRBJ2-3; D perhaps matches TRBD1 (6 bases). Germline V gene data show CDR1 as KGHDR and CDR2 as SFDVKD. The CDR3 loop spans 16 amino acids. V lost 4 bases, J lost 0 bases, and 13 bases lay in between. CDR3 region: CATSEGTGPSTDTQYF. As DNA, the CDR3 is TGTGCCACCAGTGAGGGAACAGGGCCAAGCACAGATACGCAGTATTTT.

The genes are TRBV6-5 and TRBJ2-1; 12 nucleotides align to TRBD2. Trimming removed 3 bases from V and 8 bases from J; junction bases left unmatched: 11. The V gene's germline CDR1 is MNHEY and CDR2 SVGAGI. This CDR3 comprises 17 residues. The CDR3 here is CASSYFGLAGGPHEQFF. The DNA for the CDR3 is TGTGCCAGCAGTTATTTTGGGCTAGCGGGGGGGCCCCATGAGCAGTTCTTC.

This clonotype showed up many times. The chain links TRBV4-1 to TRBJ1-3; 11 nucleotides agree with TRBD1. Germline V lookup: CDR1 MGHRA, CDR2 YSYEKL. This CDR3 has 19 amino acids. With 1 base clipped from V and 0 bases from J, the junction kept 8 bases outside the gene matches. CDR3 DNA: TGCGCCAGCAGCCAAGCTGGACAGGGGGCCTACCTCTCTGGAAACACCATATATTTT. Residues: CASSQAGQGAYLSGNTIYF.

This clonotype was seen many times. The chain recombines TRBV20-1 with TRBJ2-2; D gene uncertain. Germline CDR1 DFQATT, CDR2 SNEGSKA (reference sequence). The CDR3 is made up of 14 amino acids. The ends were cut back, 2 bases at V and 2 bases at J, with 9 bases in the middle. The CDR3 reads CSARWPANTGELFF. The CDR3 DNA is TGCAGTGCTAGATGGCCAGCCAACACCGGGGAGCTGTTTTTT.